The 14 T cell receptor beta chains below all came from one sample that was sequenced in a study of early T cells in non-severe SARS-CoV-2 infection. TCRdb passed the 5' RACE reads through MiXCR, listing each CDR3 protein once. The data contain about 80,000 distinct CDR3 sequences, around 11% of them singletons. Specimen: whole blood. Receptors originate from an adult who was a healthcare worker with PCR-confirmed SARS-CoV-2 infection or an uninfected control (not recorded which).

This clonotype was recorded a few times. The genes are TRBV3-1 and TRBJ1-3, with no clear D. The V gene's germline CDR1 is LGHDT and CDR2 YNNKEL (reference sequence). This CDR3 is 14 amino acids long. Trimming removed 6 bases from V and 2 bases from J, with 11 bases in between. The CDR3 DNA sequence: TGTGCCAGCAGATCCGACGGGGCTGGAAACACCATATATTTT. It specifies CASRSDGAGNTIYF. Full variable domain (rest looked up from reference TRBV3-1 and TRBJ1-3): DTAVSQTPKYLVTQMGNDKSIKCEQNLGHDTMYWYKQDSKKFLKIMFSYNNKELIINETVPNRFSPKSPDKAHLNLHINSLELGDSAVYFCASRSDGAGNTIYFGEGSWLTVV.

This clonotype appeared many times. The CDR3 protein is CASSLVPQLLTGELFF. CDR3 DNA sequence: TGTGCCAGCAGCTTAGTTCCACAGCTCCTCACCGGGGAGCTGTTTTTT. The gene calls are TRBV11-3 and TRBJ2-2; D gene unclear. Germline V gene sequence: CDR1 SGHNT, CDR2 YENEEA. The CDR3 extends over 16 amino acids. Trimming cost V 1 base and J 4 bases, with 13 bases left between them. The full variable domain, completed using reference TRBV11-3 and TRBJ2-2, is EAGVVQSPRYKIIEKKQPVAFWCNPISGHNTLYWYLQNLGQGPELLIRYENEEAVDDSQLPKDRFSAERLKGVDSTLKIQPAELGDSAVYLCASSLVPQLLTGELFFGEGSRLTVL.

The genes are TRBV10-3 and TRBJ1-2; 8 bases are a match to TRBD1. The CDR3 consists of 14 residues. In germline, CDR1 is ENHRY, CDR2 SYGVKD. The V and J ends lost 4 bases and 2 bases, in that order; junction bases with no gene match: 3. The CDR3 spells CAISGTGFNYGYTF. CDR3 DNA: TGTGCCATCAGTGGGACAGGGTTCAACTATGGCTACACCTTC.

This clonotype has only a few counts. The J gene is TRBJ2-3, the V gene TRBV10-2; no clear D. This CDR3 has 12 amino acids. V was clipped by 1 base and J by 3 bases, with 2 bases between them. The germline V gene encodes CDR1 WSHSY and CDR2 SAAADI. The CDR3 DNA reads TGCGCCAGCAGTGAGTTTACAGATACGCAGTATTTT. This encodes CASSEFTDTQYF.

This clonotype has ten or more counts. The chain recombines TRBV10-1 with TRBJ1-1, with D unresolved. Looked up from germline, CDR1 is WNHNN and CDR2 is SYGVQD (reference sequence). V was shortened by 10 bases and J by 1 base, with 13 bases between the two germline ends. CDR3 size: 13 residues. DNA of the CDR3: TGCGCCATCGGGAAGATAAAGAACACTGAAGCTTTCTTT. This sequence encodes CAIGKIKNTEAFF.

This clonotype turned up a few times. The chain employs TRBV12-3 or TRBV12-4 and TRBJ1-2; D is unclear. V was clipped by 3 bases and J by 4 bases, with 15 bases between them. The CDR3 is 15 amino acids. CDR3 in amino acids: CASSFSIARIYGYTF. The CDR3 DNA reads TGTGCCAGCAGTTTTTCGATCGCTAGGATCTATGGCTACACCTTC.

This clonotype was observed many times. The chain has TRBV20-1 and TRBJ2-1; TRBD2 agrees at 7 bases. Trimming removed 3 bases from V and 2 bases from J; junction bases left unmatched: 4. The CDR3 has 14 residues. Germline V gene sequence: CDR1 DFQATT, CDR2 SNEGSKA (reference sequence). CDR3 DNA sequence: TGCAGTGCTAGCCGGGGGGTTCCCTACAATGAGCAGTTCTTC. It yields the protein CSASRGVPYNEQFF.

CDR3 residues: CASSPLGNTEAFF. The DNA for the CDR3 is TGTGCCAGCTCACCATTGGGGAACACTGAAGCTTTCTTT. The V and J genes are TRBV18 and TRBJ1-1; D remains ambiguous. The CDR3 is 13 residues long. The ends were cut back, 2 bases at V and 1 base at J, with 5 bases in the middle. Germline values: CDR1 KGHSH, CDR2 LQKENI.

This clonotype was counted a few times. The chain joins TRBV4-3 to TRBJ2-3; 11 bases are shared with TRBD2. The CDR3 is 18 residues long. From germline, CDR1 is LGHNA and CDR2 YSLEER. The J segment lost 2 bases and the V segment lost 2 bases, leaving 9 bases of the junction unmatched. CDR3 bases: TGCGCCAGCAGCCAAAGGCTAGCGGGGGGCCCGTACACAGATACGCAGTATTTT. Protein product: CASSQRLAGGPYTDTQYF.

V is TRBV10-3 and J is TRBJ1-6, with D tentatively TRBD1 (5 bases). The CDR3 spans 15 residues. The germline V gene encodes CDR1 ENHRY and CDR2 SYGVKD. Trimming stripped 4 bases from V and 8 bases from J, with 15 bases between. CDR3 protein: CAISGLGTEHSPLHF. In DNA form, the CDR3 reads TGTGCCATCAGTGGGCTGGGGACGGAGCATTCACCCCTCCACTTT.

V gene TRBV12-3 or TRBV12-4 combines with J gene TRBJ2-1, with D perhaps TRBD1 (6 bases). CDR3 length equals 13 residues. The V end lost 3 bases, the J end lost 4 bases, and 7 bases lay between the germline ends. CDR3 bases: TGTGCCAGCAGTTTCAGGGGTTACAATGAGCAGTTCTTC. It specifies CASSFRGYNEQFF.

This clonotype was seen repeatedly, ten times or more. The chain is built from TRBV5-6 and TRBJ2-1; D remains unclear. V was trimmed by 0 bases and J by 6 bases, leaving 7 bases between them. Germline CDR1 and CDR2: SGHDT and YYEEEE. The CDR3 runs to 13 residues. The CDR3 nucleotides read TGTGCCAGCAGCTTGGTTTCGCGCAATGAGCAGTTCTTC. Protein sequence: CASSLVSRNEQFF.

J is TRBJ2-1 and V is TRBV6-1, with D tentatively TRBD1 or TRBD2 (6 bases each). The CDR3 extends over 18 amino acids. The V and J ends lost 10 bases and 1 base respectively, with 26 bases between them. Germline lookup yields CDR1 MNHNS and CDR2 SASEGT. CDR3 sequence (DNA): TGTGCCATCCCGACCACAGAGATCGGGGGCCGATCCTACAATGAGCAGTTCTTC. Its translation is CAIPTTEIGGRSYNEQFF.

This clonotype was seen at least ten times. This chain uses TRBV4-3 with TRBJ2-7; 11 bases line up with TRBD2. The CDR3 runs to 17 residues. The V and J ends lost 0 bases and 1 base, in that order; junction bases with no gene match: 5. Per germline, CDR1 LGHNA and CDR2 YSLEER. CDR3 nucleotide sequence: TGCGCCAGCAGCCAAGATCGTAGCGGGGGGGCTTCCTACGAGCAGTACTTC. The encoded protein is CASSQDRSGGASYEQYF.